This T cell receptor beta chain comes out of a study of immune evolution from preneoplasia to lung adenocarcinoma. Across the whole study: HLA loss of heterozygosity: under 7.5% AIS, about 15% MIA, approximately 31% ADC, none AAH. Study conclusions and caveats: Clonality was highest in normal lung, lower in later-stage lesions apparently. From normal lung to invasive adenocarcinoma, top clone frequencies appeared to decrease.

The CDR3 loop spans 14 amino acids. V gave up 6 bases and J gave up 8 bases; unmatched junction bases: 4. The germline CDR1 and CDR2 sequences are WSHSY and SAAADI. In its sample, this clone ranks as medium-sized (0.01 to 0.1%). Its matching antigen is unknown. Nucleic acids came from premalignant or tumor cells enriched by macro-dissection. Measured with immunoSEQ multiplex PCR; TCRdb has only the in-frame clones, and not every one. The repertoire holds fewer than 50,000 clones, with less than 80% as singletons. The receptor comes from a person in their sixties or seventies with lung adenocarcinoma. Sequenced: FFPE invasive lung adenocarcinoma tissue. The genes are TRBV10-2 and TRBJ2-3; TRBD2 matches at 14 bases. As DNA, the CDR3 is TGCGCCAGCAGAGGGACTAGCGGGAGTCTTACGCAGTATTTT. This encodes CASRGTSGSLTQYF.